This T cell receptor (beta chain) appears in the sequencing data of a study of blood T cell repertoires in COVID-19. Study-wide context: COVID-19 samples from acute and convalescent phases originated in the United States, Italy and Spain.

Germline CDR1 is SGDLS and CDR2 is YYNGEE. This CDR3 region has 14 residues. Between the trimmed V and J ends, which lost 3 bases and 9 bases, there was a span of 13 bases. Per the authors' pipeline: Nucleated cell number was recorded as an estimate derived from reference gene primer amplification. Assay used: immunoSEQ multiplex PCR; TCRdb lists only in-frame clones, some missing. D and trimming come from the DNA, and the V and J calls and clone size come from that table. The repertoire holds about 180,000 clones, with approximately 80% as singletons. Membership in each cohort depended on participant-reported clinical history. Contact with a PCR-confirmed or clinician-diagnosed COVID-19 case occurred within 2 weeks of entry.

The chain has TRBV9 and TRBJ1-6; D ambiguous. This sequence was found in a man in his 60s who had been exposed to COVID-19. The sample consisted of PBMCs or T cells enriched from blood (not recorded which). CDR3 sequence (DNA): TGTGCCAGCAGCGGTGGGAGGGATAGTTCACCCCTCCACTTT. This codes for CASSGGRDSSPLHF.